This T cell receptor beta chain was found in a study of blood T cell repertoires in COVID-19. The length of the CDR3 is 15 residues. V was cut by 0 bases and J by 6 bases, with 14 bases left in between. CDR1 is SGHVS and CDR2 is FQNEAQ in the germline V gene. Sequenced by immunoSEQ multiplex PCR; TCRdb stores in-frame clones only, minus some. The sample lists 90,000 to 130,000 clones, around 90% occurring once. This clone showed up just once. The sequencing input was peripheral blood. The chain is built from TRBV7-8 and TRBJ1-1; D is unresolved. The receptor was isolated from a human donor in a cohort sampled during active COVID-19. The CDR3, as DNA: TGTGCCAGCAGCTTAGCCATCCCCGGGTCCGCTGAAGCTTTCTTT. It specifies CASSLAIPGSAEAFF.